What follows are 3 T cell receptor beta chains derived from one specimen sequenced in a study of cytomegalovirus exposure and HLA in healthy donors (dated by TCRdb to 2017 to 2019). Library preparation employed the immunoSEQ multiplex PCR assay. For the multiplex PCR, a mixture combining 60 forward primers for TCR Vbeta segments and 13 reverse primers for TCR Jbeta segments was used. TCRdb limited this immuneACCESS table to in-frame rearrangements with V and J called. A share of clones is missing; checked studies link under half to unresolved V genes, and the rest is unexplained. Present in this sample are around 55,000 clones, about 80% of which were seen just once. The ten largest clones take up roughly 1.4% of the sample. Source material: PBMCs. These receptors came from a female donor in good health and CMV-seronegative.

The chain links TRBV29-1 to TRBJ1-4; D is unresolved. Per germline, CDR1 SQVTM and CDR2 ANQGSEA. Deletions cut 7 bases from V and 5 bases from J, with 14 bases between. The CDR3 contains 13 residues. The CDR3: CSAIIQLNEKLFF. The CDR3 nucleotides are TGCAGCGCTATAATACAGCTCAATGAAAAACTGTTTTTT.

The chain carries TRBV5-1 and TRBJ2-5; 7 bases map to TRBD1. The CDR3 consists of 14 residues. From germline, CDR1 is SGHRS and CDR2 YFSETQ. The junction had 8 bases not matched to a gene; V was cut back by 7 bases and J by 2 bases. The CDR3 DNA reads TGCGCCAGCTATAGACAGGGCCCACAAGAGACCCAGTACTTC. Translated: CASYRQGPQETQYF.

The V and J genes are TRBV4-3 and TRBJ2-6; TRBD1 matches 7 bases. V lost 3 bases and J lost 3; bases outside the gene matches: 14. This CDR3 contains 19 residues. Germline V gene sequence: CDR1 LGHNA, CDR2 YSLEER. Here the CDR3 reads CASSQRPPGQDIGANVLTF. The CDR3 nucleotides are TGCGCCAGCAGCCAGCGCCCCCCCGGACAGGACATTGGGGCCAACGTCCTGACTTTC.